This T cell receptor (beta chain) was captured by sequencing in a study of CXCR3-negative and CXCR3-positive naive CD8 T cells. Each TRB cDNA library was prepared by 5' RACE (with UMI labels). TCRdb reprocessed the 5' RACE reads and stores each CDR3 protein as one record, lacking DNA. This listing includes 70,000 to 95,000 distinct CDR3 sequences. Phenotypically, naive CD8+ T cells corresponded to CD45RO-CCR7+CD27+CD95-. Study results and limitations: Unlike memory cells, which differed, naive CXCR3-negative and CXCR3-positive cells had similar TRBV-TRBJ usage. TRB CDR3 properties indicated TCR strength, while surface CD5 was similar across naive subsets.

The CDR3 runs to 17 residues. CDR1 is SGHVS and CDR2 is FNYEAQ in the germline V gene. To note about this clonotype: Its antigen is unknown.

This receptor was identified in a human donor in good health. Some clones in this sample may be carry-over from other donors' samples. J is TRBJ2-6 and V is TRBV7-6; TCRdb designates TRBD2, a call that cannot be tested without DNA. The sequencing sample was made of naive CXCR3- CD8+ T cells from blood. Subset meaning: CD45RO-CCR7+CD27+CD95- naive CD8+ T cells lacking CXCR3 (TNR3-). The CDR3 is CASSGPSGPSGANVLTF.